This TCR beta chain comes out of a study of blood T cell repertoires in COVID-19. Assay: immunoSEQ multiplex PCR; the TCRdb copy retains only in-frame clones and omits some. The data hold 350,000 or so clones, with 90% observed a single time. Germline lookup yields CDR1 SGHTA and CDR2 FQGNSA. The length of the CDR3 is 17 residues. The junction had 16 bases not matched to a gene; V was cut back by 7 bases and J by 8 bases. The sample taken for sequencing was peripheral blood. The chain recombines TRBV7-2 with TRBJ2-1; 11 nucleotides align to TRBD2. The clonotype comes from a man aged 18 to 29 with active or convalescent COVID-19. The CDR3 spells CASNPGTGLAGGHEQFF. The CDR3 coding sequence is TGTGCCAGCAACCCCGGAACTGGGCTAGCGGGGGGTCATGAGCAGTTCTTC. The full variable domain, its missing parts supplied by reference TRBV7-2 and TRBJ2-1, is GAGVSQSPSNKVTEKGKDVELRCDPISGHTALYWYRQSLGQGLEFLIYFQGNSAPDKSGLPSDRFSAERTGGSVSTLTIQRTQQEDSAVYLCASNPGTGLAGGHEQFFGPGTRLTVL.